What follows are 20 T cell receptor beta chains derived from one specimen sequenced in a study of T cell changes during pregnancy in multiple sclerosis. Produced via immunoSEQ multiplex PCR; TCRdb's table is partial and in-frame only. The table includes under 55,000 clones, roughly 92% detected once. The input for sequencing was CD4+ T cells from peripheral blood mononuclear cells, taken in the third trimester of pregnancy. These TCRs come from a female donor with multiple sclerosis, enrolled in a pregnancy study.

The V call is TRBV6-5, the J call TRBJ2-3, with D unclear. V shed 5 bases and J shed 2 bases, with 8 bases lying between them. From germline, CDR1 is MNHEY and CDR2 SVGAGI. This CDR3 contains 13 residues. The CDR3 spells CASSTTNTDTQYF. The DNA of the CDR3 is TGTGCCAGCAGTACGACAAACACAGATACGCAGTATTTT.

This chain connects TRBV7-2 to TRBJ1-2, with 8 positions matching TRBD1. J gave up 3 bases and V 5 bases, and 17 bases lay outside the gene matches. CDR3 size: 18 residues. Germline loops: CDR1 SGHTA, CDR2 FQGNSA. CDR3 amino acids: CASSAPPGQEKRDYGYTF. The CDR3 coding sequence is TGTGCCAGCAGCGCACCTCCGGGACAGGAAAAAAGGGACTATGGCTACACCTTC.

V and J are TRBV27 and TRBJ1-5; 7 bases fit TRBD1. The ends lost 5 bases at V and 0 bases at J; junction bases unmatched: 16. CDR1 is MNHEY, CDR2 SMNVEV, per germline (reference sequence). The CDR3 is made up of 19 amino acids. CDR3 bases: TGTGCCAGCAGTCCAAGACAGGGACTGTTGGGATATAGCAATCAGCCCCAGCATTTT. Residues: CASSPRQGLLGYSNQPQHF.

CDR3 DNA sequence: TGTGCCAGCAGCAGTGGGGGGGGCGTTAACAATGAGCAGTTCTTC. Amino acid sequence: CASSSGGGVNNEQFF. V and J are TRBV5-5 and TRBJ2-1; D is possibly TRBD2 (7 bases). Germline CDR1 SGHKS, CDR2 YYEKEE (reference sequence). This CDR3 spans 15 amino acids. V was shortened by 4 bases and J by 5 bases, with 16 bases between the two germline ends.

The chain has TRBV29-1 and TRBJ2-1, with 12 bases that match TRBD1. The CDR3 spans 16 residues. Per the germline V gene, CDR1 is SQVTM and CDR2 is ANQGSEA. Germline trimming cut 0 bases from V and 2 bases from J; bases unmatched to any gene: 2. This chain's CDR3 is CSVEDWDRGPYNEQFF. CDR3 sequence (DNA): TGCAGCGTTGAAGATTGGGACAGGGGGCCCTACAATGAGCAGTTCTTC.

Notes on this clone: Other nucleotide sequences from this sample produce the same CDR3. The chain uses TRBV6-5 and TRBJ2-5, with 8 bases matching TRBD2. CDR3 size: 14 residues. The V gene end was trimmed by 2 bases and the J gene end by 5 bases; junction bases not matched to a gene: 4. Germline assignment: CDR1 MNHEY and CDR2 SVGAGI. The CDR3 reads CASSYGGGRETQYF. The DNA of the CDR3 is TGTGCCAGCAGTTACGGCGGGGGGAGGGAGACCCAGTACTTC.

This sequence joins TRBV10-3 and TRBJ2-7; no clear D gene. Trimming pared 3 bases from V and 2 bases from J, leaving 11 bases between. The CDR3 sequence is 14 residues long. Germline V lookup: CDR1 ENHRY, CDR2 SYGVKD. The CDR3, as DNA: TGTGCCATCAGTGAATCGGGTGTTGCCTACGAGCAGTACTTC. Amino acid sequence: CAISESGVAYEQYF.

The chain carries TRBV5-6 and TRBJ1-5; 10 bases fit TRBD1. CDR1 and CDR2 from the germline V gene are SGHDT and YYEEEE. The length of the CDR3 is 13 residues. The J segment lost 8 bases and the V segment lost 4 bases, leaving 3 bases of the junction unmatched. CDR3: CASSGDRGEPQHF. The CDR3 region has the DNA TGTGCCAGCAGCGGGGACAGGGGAGAGCCCCAGCATTTT. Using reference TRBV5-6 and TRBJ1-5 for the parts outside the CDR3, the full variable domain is DAGVTQSPTHLIKTRGQQVTLRCSPKSGHDTVSWYQQALGQGPQFIFQYYEEEERQRGNFPDRFSGHQFPNYSSELNVNALLLGDSALYLCASSGDRGEPQHFGDGTRLSIL.

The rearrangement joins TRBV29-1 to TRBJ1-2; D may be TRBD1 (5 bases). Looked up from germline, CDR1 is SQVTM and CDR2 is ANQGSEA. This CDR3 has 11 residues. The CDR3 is CSGWGDYGYTF. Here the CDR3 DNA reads TGCAGTGGTTGGGGGGACTATGGCTACACCTTC. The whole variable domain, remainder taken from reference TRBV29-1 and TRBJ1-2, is SAVISQKPSRDICQRGTSLTIQCQVDSQVTMMFWYRQQPGQSLTLIATANQGSEATYESGFVIDKFPISRPNLTFSTLTVSNMSPEDSSIYLCSGWGDYGYTFGSGTRLTVV.

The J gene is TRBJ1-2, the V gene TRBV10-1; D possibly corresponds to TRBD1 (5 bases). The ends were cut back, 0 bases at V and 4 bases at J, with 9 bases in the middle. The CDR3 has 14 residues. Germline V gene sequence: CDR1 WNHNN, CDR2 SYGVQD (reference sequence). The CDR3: CASSESETAYGYTF. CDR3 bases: TGCGCCAGCAGTGAGTCGGAGACAGCCTATGGCTACACCTTC.

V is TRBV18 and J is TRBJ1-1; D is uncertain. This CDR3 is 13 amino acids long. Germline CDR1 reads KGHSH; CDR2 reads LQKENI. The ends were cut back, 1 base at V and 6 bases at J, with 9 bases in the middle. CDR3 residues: CASSPLQEAEAFF. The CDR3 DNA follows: TGTGCCAGCTCACCACTTCAGGAGGCTGAAGCTTTCTTT.

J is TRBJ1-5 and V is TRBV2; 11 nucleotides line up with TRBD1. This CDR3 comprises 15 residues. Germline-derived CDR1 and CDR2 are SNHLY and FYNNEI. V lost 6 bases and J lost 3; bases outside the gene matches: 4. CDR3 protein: CASRGQGGSNQPQHF. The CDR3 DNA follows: TGTGCCAGCAGGGGACAGGGGGGATCCAATCAGCCCCAGCATTTT.

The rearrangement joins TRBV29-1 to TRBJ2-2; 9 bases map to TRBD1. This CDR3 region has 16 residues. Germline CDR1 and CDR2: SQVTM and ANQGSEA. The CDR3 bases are TGCAGTGGCCGGATCCCGGGACAGGGCAACACCGGGGAGCTGTTTTTT. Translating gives CSGRIPGQGNTGELFF.

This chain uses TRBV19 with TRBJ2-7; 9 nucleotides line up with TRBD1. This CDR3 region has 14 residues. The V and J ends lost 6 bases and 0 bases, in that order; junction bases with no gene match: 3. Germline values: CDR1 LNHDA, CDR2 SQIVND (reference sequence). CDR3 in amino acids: CASSDRGFSYEQYF. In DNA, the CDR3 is TGTGCCAGTAGCGACAGGGGGTTCTCCTACGAGCAGTACTTC.

In DNA, the CDR3 is TGTGCCAGCAGCTCCCGCGGGGGGTGGCGTAATGAGCAGTTCTTC. It encodes CASSSRGGWRNEQFF. This chain joins TRBV5-6 and TRBJ2-1; 8 bases map to TRBD2. The J segment lost 7 bases and the V segment lost 3 bases, leaving 9 bases of the junction unmatched. The V gene's germline CDR1 is SGHDT and CDR2 YYEEEE. The CDR3 spans 15 residues.

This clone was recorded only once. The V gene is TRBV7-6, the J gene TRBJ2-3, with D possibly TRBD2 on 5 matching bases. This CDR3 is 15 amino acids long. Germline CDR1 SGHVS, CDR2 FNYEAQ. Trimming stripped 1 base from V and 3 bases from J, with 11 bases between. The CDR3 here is CASSLGPSRTDTQYF. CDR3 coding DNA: TGTGCCAGCAGCTTAGGTCCTAGCAGGACAGATACGCAGTATTTT.

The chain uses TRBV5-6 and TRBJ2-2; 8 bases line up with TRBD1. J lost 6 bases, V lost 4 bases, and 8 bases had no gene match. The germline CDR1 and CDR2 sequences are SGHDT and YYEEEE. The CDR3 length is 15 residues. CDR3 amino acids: CASSPSDRGAGELFF. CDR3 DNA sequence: TGTGCCAGCAGCCCTTCTGACAGGGGCGCCGGGGAGCTGTTTTTT.

DNA of the CDR3: TGTGCCAGCAGCCAACAGGCAACACCTGGAAACACCATATATTTT. Translating it yields CASSQQATPGNTIYF. V and J are TRBV7-2 and TRBJ1-3; D is possibly TRBD1 (5 bases). Germline CDR1 SGHTA, CDR2 FQGNSA. V dropped 5 bases and J dropped 2 bases, with 13 bases sitting between them. The CDR3 runs to 15 residues.

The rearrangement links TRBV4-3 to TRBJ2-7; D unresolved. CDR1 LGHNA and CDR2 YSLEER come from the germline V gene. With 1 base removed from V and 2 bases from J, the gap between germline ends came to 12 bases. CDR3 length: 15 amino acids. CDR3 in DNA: TGCGCCAGCAGCCAAGGAGACGGAGCTACCTACGAGCAGTACTTC. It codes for CASSQGDGATYEQYF.

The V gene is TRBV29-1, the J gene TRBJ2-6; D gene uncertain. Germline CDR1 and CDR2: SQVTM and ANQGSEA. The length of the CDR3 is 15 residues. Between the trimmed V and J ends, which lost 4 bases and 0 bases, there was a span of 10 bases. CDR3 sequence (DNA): TGCAGCGTTGGTAGACATACCTCTGGGGCCAACGTCCTGACTTTC. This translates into CSVGRHTSGANVLTF.